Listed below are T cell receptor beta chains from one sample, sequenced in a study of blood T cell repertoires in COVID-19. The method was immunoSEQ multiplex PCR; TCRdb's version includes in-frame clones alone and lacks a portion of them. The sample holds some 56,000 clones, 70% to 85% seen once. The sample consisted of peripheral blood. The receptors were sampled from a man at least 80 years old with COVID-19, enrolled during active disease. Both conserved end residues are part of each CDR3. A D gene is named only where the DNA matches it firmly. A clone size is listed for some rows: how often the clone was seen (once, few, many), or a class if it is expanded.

CDR3nt: TGTGCCAGCAGTTTCCGGACAACTAACACCGGGGAGCTGTTTTTT; CDR3aa: CASSFRTTNTGELFF; len: 15; v_gene: TRBV27; j_gene: TRBJ2-2; abundance: .; d_gene: .
CDR3nt: TGTGCCAGCAGCTTGGCCGGGGGGGGCCGGTTGGAGACCCAGTACTTC; CDR3aa: CASSLAGGGRLETQYF; len: 16; v_gene: TRBV5-4; j_gene: TRBJ2-5; abundance: .; d_gene: TRBD2
CDR3nt: TGTGCCAGCAGCCCCCTGAACCAATGGGAGGGCTACACCTTC; CDR3aa: CASSPLNQWEGYTF; len: 14; v_gene: TRBV7-9; j_gene: TRBJ1-2; abundance: .; d_gene: .
CDR3nt: TGTGCCAGCAGCTTAGCCTTAACAGGCTCTAATGAAAAACTGTTTTTT; CDR3aa: CASSLALTGSNEKLFF; len: 16; v_gene: TRBV7-8; j_gene: TRBJ1-4; abundance: .; d_gene: .
CDR3nt: TGTGCCAGCAGCTTAGGGGGACTAGCGGCAGAGACCCAGTACTTC; CDR3aa: CASSLGGLAAETQYF; len: 15; v_gene: TRBV7-7; j_gene: TRBJ2-5; abundance: .; d_gene: TRBD2
CDR3nt: TGTGCCAGCAGCCGGACAGGGGGCGCAGATACGCAGTATTTT; CDR3aa: CASSRTGGADTQYF; len: 14; v_gene: TRBV3-1/TRBV3-2; j_gene: TRBJ2-3; abundance: .; d_gene: TRBD1
CDR3nt: TGTGCCAGCAGCTTAGTGAGTCGCGGTGCGGGAGATACGCAGTATTTT; CDR3aa: CASSLVSRGAGDTQYF; len: 16; v_gene: TRBV7-2; j_gene: TRBJ2-3; abundance: .; d_gene: .
CDR3nt: TGCGCCAGCACCGTACAGGGGGCGAGGAACACTGAAGCTTTCTTT; CDR3aa: CASTVQGARNTEAFF; len: 15; v_gene: TRBV5-1; j_gene: TRBJ1-1; abundance: .; d_gene: TRBD1
CDR3nt: TGTGCCAGCTCACCAGGCTTTGAGGGAAACACTGAAGCTTTCTTT; CDR3aa: CASSPGFEGNTEAFF; len: 15; v_gene: TRBV18; j_gene: TRBJ1-1; abundance: .; d_gene: .
CDR3nt: TGTGCCAGCAGCTCGACAGGGGCTGGGGCCAACGTCCTGACTTTC; CDR3aa: CASSSTGAGANVLTF; len: 15; v_gene: TRBV7-2; j_gene: TRBJ2-6; abundance: .; d_gene: TRBD1
CDR3nt: TGTGCCAGCAGTGAATATATCTATGGCTACACCTTC; CDR3aa: CASSEYIYGYTF; len: 12; v_gene: TRBV25-1; j_gene: TRBJ1-2; abundance: .; d_gene: .
CDR3nt: TGTGCCAGCTCACCACCGGGACAGGGGTCCTATGGAAACACCATATATTTT; CDR3aa: CASSPPGQGSYGNTIYF; len: 17; v_gene: TRBV18; j_gene: TRBJ1-3; abundance: .; d_gene: TRBD1
CDR3nt: TGTGCCAGCAGTTACATCGTACAGGGAACCTACGAGCAGTACTTC; CDR3aa: CASSYIVQGTYEQYF; len: 15; v_gene: TRBV6-5; j_gene: TRBJ2-7; abundance: .; d_gene: .
CDR3nt: TGTGCCAGCAGCTCGGTAGCGGGAGGGCCTCGTGGGGAGCTGTTTTTT; CDR3aa: CASSSVAGGPRGELFF; len: 16; v_gene: TRBV7-8; j_gene: TRBJ2-2; abundance: .; d_gene: TRBD2
CDR3nt: TGTGCCACCAGCAAGATCAGGGGACGGGAGCAGTTCTTC; CDR3aa: CATSKIRGREQFF; len: 13; v_gene: TRBV15; j_gene: TRBJ2-1; abundance: .; d_gene: .
CDR3nt: TGCGCCAGCAGCCAAGAGGTCGGGCAGGGGGCTCTATATTCACCCCTCCACTTT; CDR3aa: CASSQEVGQGALYSPLHF; len: 18; v_gene: TRBV4-1; j_gene: TRBJ1-6; abundance: .; d_gene: TRBD1
CDR3nt: TGTGCCAGCTCACCGGGAGCGACAGGCTTGACGAACACCGGGGAGCTGTTTTTT; CDR3aa: CASSPGATGLTNTGELFF; len: 18; v_gene: TRBV18; j_gene: TRBJ2-2; abundance: once; d_gene: .
CDR3nt: TGTGCCAGCTCCCCGGAAGGGGGTTGGATGTTAGCCTATGGCTACACCTTC; CDR3aa: CASSPEGGWMLAYGYTF; len: 17; v_gene: TRBV5-4; j_gene: TRBJ1-2; abundance: .; d_gene: .
CDR3nt: TGTGCCAGCAGCCAAGATCGGGGGGACAGGGGCTACACCTTC; CDR3aa: CASSQDRGDRGYTF; len: 14; v_gene: TRBV3-1/TRBV3-2; j_gene: TRBJ1-2; abundance: few; d_gene: TRBD1
CDR3nt: TGTGCCAGCAACCCGGGGGACAGGAACACTGAAGCTTTCTTT; CDR3aa: CASNPGDRNTEAFF; len: 14; v_gene: TRBV7-3; j_gene: TRBJ1-1; abundance: .; d_gene: TRBD1
CDR3nt: TGCGCCAGCAGCTTGAACGTGGAGGGAAACACCATATATTTT; CDR3aa: CASSLNVEGNTIYF; len: 14; v_gene: TRBV5-1; j_gene: TRBJ1-3; abundance: .; d_gene: .
CDR3nt: TGTGCCAGCAGCTTAGACGGGAGGCTGGGGGGGGAGCAGTTCTTC; CDR3aa: CASSLDGRLGGEQFF; len: 15; v_gene: TRBV7-9; j_gene: TRBJ2-1; abundance: once; d_gene: TRBD2
CDR3nt: TGTGCCAGCTCGGAAGCCAGGAACAATGAGCAGTTCTTC; CDR3aa: CASSEARNNEQFF; len: 13; v_gene: TRBV18; j_gene: TRBJ2-1; abundance: .; d_gene: .
CDR3nt: TGTGCCAGCTACTTCACAGGGAGGGGGATATCACCCCTCCACTTT; CDR3aa: CASYFTGRGISPLHF; len: 15; v_gene: TRBV6-5; j_gene: TRBJ1-6; abundance: .; d_gene: .
CDR3nt: TGCGCCAGCAAAATAGGACAGGGATCCTCCTACGAGCAGTACTTC; CDR3aa: CASKIGQGSSYEQYF; len: 15; v_gene: TRBV4-1; j_gene: TRBJ2-7; abundance: .; d_gene: TRBD1
CDR3nt: TGTGCCAGCAGAGATGAGTGGAGCAATCAGCCCCAGCATTTT; CDR3aa: CASRDEWSNQPQHF; len: 14; v_gene: TRBV2; j_gene: TRBJ1-5; abundance: few; d_gene: .
CDR3nt: TGCGCCAGCAGCCAAGGCAAGGGGGTTGTCAGTACTGAAGCTTTCTTT; CDR3aa: CASSQGKGVVSTEAFF; len: 16; v_gene: TRBV4-1; j_gene: TRBJ1-1; abundance: .; d_gene: .
CDR3nt: TGCGCCAGCAGCCCAGGGGTCTCTAACTATGGCTACACCTTC; CDR3aa: CASSPGVSNYGYTF; len: 14; v_gene: TRBV5-1; j_gene: TRBJ1-2; abundance: .; d_gene: .
CDR3nt: TGTGCCAGCAGTTTATCAGAGGGGGCTAGCTATGGCTACACCTTC; CDR3aa: CASSLSEGASYGYTF; len: 15; v_gene: TRBV28; j_gene: TRBJ1-2; abundance: .; d_gene: TRBD1
CDR3nt: TGTGCCAGCACCAAAAGGGGGGGCCAAGAGACCCAGTACTTC; CDR3aa: CASTKRGGQETQYF; len: 14; v_gene: TRBV27; j_gene: TRBJ2-5; abundance: .; d_gene: .
CDR3nt: TGTGCCAGCAGCTCAAGACCTACTAGCTACCAGGGCACAGATACGCAGTATTTT; CDR3aa: CASSSRPTSYQGTDTQYF; len: 18; v_gene: TRBV7-2; j_gene: TRBJ2-3; abundance: .; d_gene: .
CDR3nt: TGTGCCAGTAGTATAGTGGACAGATATGGCTACACCTTC; CDR3aa: CASSIVDRYGYTF; len: 13; v_gene: TRBV19; j_gene: TRBJ1-2; abundance: .; d_gene: .
CDR3nt: TGTGCCAGCAGTGAACCCAACCTAGCGGGTAGTGAGCAGTTCTTC; CDR3aa: CASSEPNLAGSEQFF; len: 15; v_gene: TRBV25-1; j_gene: TRBJ2-1; abundance: .; d_gene: TRBD2
CDR3nt: TGTGCCAGCAGCTTGGACAGGCCCTCTGGAAACACCATATATTTT; CDR3aa: CASSLDRPSGNTIYF; len: 15; v_gene: TRBV5-4; j_gene: TRBJ1-3; abundance: few; d_gene: .
CDR3nt: TGTGCCAGCAGCCCCCAGACAGGGACCAGAACATGGGGGTCACCCCTCCACTTT; CDR3aa: CASSPQTGTRTWGSPLHF; len: 18; v_gene: TRBV7-2; j_gene: TRBJ1-6; abundance: .; d_gene: TRBD1